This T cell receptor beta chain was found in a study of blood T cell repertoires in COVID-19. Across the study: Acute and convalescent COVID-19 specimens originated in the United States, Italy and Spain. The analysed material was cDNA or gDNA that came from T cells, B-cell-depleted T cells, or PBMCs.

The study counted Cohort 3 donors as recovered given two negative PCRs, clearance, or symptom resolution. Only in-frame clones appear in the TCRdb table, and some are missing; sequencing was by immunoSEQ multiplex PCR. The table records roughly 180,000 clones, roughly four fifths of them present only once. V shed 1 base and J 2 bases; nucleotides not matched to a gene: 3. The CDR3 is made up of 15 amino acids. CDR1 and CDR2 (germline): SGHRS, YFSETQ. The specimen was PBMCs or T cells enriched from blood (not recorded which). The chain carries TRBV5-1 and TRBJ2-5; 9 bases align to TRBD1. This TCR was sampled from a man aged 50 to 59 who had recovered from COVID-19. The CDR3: CASSLSGTGQETQYF. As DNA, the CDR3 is TGCGCCAGCAGCTTGAGCGGGACAGGGCAAGAGACCCAGTACTTC.